In its sample, the clone carrying this TCR beta chain is medium-sized (0.01 to 0.1%). Its antigen remains unknown. This sample is part of a study of T cells in localized non-small cell lung cancer. Study outcomes and limitations: Analysis by sequencing included only one tumor region, so heterogeneity remains possible. Adjacent uninvolved lung tissue had the highest T cell clonality, exceeding tumor.

Investigators took adjacent lung free of atypia at least 2 cm from the tumor margin. Data came from immunoSEQ multiplex PCR; TCRdb stores just in-frame clones and leaves some out. The sample records 1,000 or so clones, about 22% being singletons. V gave up 6 bases and J gave up 6 bases, with 18 bases separating them. The CDR3 loop spans 14 amino acids. Germline V CDR1 and CDR2: SGHNT, YENEEA. The specimen was normal lung tissue next to the tumor, collected before any cancer treatment. The sequence came from a male donor aged 60 or over with stage I lung adenocarcinoma. V and J are TRBV11-3 and TRBJ2-7, with D possibly TRBD1 on 6 matching bases. The CDR3 region has the DNA TGTGCCAGCAGGTTGGTAGGGGGAGCAAGCGAGCAGTACTTC. Encoded protein: CASRLVGGASEQYF.